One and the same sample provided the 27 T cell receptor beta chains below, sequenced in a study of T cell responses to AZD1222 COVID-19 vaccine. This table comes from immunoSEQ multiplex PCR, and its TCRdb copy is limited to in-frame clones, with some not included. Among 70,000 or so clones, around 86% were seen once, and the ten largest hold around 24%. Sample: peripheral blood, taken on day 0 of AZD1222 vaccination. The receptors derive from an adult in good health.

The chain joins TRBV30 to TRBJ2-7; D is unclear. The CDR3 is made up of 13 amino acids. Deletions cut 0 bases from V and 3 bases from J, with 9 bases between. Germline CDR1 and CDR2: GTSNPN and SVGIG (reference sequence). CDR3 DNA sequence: TGTGCCTGGAGTGTGGACCCTATCTACGAGCAGTACTTC. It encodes CAWSVDPIYEQYF.

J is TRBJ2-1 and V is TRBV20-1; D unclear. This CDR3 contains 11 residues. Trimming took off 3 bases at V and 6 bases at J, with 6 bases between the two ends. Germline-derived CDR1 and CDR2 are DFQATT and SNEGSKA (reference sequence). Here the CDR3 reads CSASRSNEQFF. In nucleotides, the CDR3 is TGCAGTGCTAGTAGAAGCAATGAGCAGTTCTTC.

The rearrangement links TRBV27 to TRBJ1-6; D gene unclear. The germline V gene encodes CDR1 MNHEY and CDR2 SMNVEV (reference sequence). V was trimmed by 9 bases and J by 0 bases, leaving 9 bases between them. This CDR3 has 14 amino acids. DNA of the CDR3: TGTGCCAGTACCAGGCGCTCCTATAATTCACCCCTCCACTTT. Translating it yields CASTRRSYNSPLHF.

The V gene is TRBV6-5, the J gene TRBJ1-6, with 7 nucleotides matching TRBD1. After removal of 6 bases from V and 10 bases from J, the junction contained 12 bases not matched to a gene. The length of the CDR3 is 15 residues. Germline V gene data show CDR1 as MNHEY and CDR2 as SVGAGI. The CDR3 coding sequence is TGTGCCAGCAGCTACCGGGGACAGAGGGGGTCACCCCTCCACTTT. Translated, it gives CASSYRGQRGSPLHF.

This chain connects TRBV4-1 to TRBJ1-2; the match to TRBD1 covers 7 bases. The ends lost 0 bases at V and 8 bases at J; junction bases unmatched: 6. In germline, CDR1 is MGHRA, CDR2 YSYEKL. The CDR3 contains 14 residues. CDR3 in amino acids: CASSQDTRGQGYTF. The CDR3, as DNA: TGCGCCAGCAGCCAAGATACGAGGGGGCAAGGCTACACCTTC.

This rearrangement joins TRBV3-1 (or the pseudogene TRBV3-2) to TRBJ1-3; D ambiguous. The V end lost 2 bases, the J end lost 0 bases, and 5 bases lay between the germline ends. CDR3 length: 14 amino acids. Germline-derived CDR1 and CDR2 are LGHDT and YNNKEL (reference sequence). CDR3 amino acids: CASSQRSSGNTIYF. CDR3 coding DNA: TGTGCCAGCAGCCAAAGAAGCTCTGGAAACACCATATATTTT.

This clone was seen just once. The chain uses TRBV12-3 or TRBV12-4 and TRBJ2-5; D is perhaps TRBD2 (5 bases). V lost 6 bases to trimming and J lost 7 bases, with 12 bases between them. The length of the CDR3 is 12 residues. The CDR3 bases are TGTGCCAGCAGCAAAGTAGAGGGGACCCAGTACTTC. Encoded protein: CASSKVEGTQYF.

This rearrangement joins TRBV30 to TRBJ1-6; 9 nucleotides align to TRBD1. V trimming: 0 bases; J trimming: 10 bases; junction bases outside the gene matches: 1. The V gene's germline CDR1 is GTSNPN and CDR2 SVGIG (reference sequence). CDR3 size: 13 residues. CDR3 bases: TGTGCCTGGAGTGTGACAGGGGGATCACCCCTCCACTTT. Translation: CAWSVTGGSPLHF.

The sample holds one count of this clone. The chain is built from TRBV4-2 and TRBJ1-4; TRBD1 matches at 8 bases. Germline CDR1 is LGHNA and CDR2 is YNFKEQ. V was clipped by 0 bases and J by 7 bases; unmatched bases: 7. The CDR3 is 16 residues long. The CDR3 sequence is CASSQEMTGEGEKLFF. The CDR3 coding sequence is TGTGCCAGCAGCCAAGAGATGACAGGGGAGGGTGAAAAACTGTTTTTT.

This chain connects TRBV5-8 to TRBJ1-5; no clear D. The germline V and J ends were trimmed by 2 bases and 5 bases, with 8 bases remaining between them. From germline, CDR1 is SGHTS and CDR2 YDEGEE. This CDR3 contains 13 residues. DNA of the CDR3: TGTGCCAGCAGCTTCTCCTTAGATCAGCCCCAGCATTTT. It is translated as CASSFSLDQPQHF.

The CDR3 region has the DNA TGTGCCAGCATCCGGGACAGGGGAGGAGTAAATGAGCAGTTCTTC. This gives the protein CASIRDRGGVNEQFF. V gene TRBV2 combines with J gene TRBJ2-1; 10 positions agree with TRBD1. The CDR3 has 15 residues. CDR1 SNHLY and CDR2 FYNNEI come from the germline V gene. J was trimmed by 7 bases and V by 7 bases; bases with no gene match: 10.

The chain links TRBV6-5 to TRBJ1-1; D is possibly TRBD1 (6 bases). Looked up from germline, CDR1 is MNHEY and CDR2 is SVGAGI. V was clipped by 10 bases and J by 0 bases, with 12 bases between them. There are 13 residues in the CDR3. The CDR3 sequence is CATQTGLNTEAFF. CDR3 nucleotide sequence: TGTGCCACCCAAACAGGGTTGAACACTGAAGCTTTCTTT.

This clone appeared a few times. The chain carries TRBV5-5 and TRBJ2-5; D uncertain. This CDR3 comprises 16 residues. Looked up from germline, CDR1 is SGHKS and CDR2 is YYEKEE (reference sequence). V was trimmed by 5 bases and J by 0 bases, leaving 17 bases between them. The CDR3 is CASRASPRADQETQYF. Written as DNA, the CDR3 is TGTGCCAGCAGGGCATCCCCCCGGGCGGACCAAGAGACCCAGTACTTC.

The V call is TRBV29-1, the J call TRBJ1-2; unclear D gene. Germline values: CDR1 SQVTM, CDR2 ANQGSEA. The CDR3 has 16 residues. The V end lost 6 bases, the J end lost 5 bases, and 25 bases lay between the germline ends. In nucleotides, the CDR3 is TGCAGCGTCTCCCGCCCCGTGGAGAAGTGGTTTTATGGCTACACCTTC. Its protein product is CSVSRPVEKWFYGYTF.

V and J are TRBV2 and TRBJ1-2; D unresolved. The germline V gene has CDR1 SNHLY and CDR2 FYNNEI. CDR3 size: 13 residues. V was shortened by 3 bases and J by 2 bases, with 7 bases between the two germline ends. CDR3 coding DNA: TGTGCCAGCAGTGATGGGAGGAACTATGGCTACACCTTC. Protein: CASSDGRNYGYTF.

The CDR3 reads CASSLRQNEQYF. For the CDR3, the DNA is TGTGCCAGCAGCTTACGGCAAAACGAGCAGTACTTC. The chain couples TRBV7-2 to TRBJ2-7; D call uncertain. The CDR3 consists of 12 residues. Per the germline V gene, CDR1 is SGHTA and CDR2 is FQGNSA. V was clipped by 2 bases and J by 5 bases, with 7 bases between them.

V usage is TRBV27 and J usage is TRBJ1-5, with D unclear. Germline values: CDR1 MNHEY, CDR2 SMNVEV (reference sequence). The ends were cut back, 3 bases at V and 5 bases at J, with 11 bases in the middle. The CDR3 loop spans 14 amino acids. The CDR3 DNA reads TGTGCCAGCAGTTTCCGAACAGACTATCAGCCCCAGCATTTT. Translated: CASSFRTDYQPQHF.

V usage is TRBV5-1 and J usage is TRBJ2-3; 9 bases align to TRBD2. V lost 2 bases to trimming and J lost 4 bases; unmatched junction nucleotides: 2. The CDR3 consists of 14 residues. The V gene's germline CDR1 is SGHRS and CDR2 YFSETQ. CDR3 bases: TGCGCCAGCAGCTTCAGCGGGGGGCCAGATACGCAGTATTTT. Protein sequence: CASSFSGGPDTQYF.

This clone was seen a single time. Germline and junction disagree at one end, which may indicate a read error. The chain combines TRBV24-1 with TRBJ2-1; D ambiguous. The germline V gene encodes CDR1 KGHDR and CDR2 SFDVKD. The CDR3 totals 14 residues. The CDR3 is CATSALTSHNEQFF. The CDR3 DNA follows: TGTGCCACCAGTGCCCTCACCTCCCACAATGAGCAGTTCTTC.

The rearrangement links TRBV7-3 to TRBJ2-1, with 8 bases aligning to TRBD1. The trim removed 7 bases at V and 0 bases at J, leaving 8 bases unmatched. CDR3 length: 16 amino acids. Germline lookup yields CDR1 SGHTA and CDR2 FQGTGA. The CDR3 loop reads CASTPQGGNSYNEQFF. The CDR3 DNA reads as TGTGCCAGCACCCCACAGGGGGGAAACTCCTACAATGAGCAGTTCTTC.

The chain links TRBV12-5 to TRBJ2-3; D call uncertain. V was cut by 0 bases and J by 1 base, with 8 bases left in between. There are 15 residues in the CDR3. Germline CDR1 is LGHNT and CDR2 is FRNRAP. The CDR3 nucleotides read TGTGCTAGTGGTTTGGTAGTGGGCCGCACAGATACGCAGTATTTT. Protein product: CASGLVVGRTDTQYF.

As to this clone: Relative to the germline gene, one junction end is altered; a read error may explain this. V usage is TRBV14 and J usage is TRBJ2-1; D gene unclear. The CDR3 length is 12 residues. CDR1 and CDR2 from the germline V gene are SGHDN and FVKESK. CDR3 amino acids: CASSQPTNEQFF. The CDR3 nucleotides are TGTGCCAGCAGCCAACCCACGAATGAGCAATTCTTC.

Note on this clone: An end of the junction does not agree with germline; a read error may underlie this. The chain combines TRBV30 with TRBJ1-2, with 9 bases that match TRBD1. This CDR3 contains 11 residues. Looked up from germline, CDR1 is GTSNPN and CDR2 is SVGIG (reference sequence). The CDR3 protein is CAWSSPLGQGF. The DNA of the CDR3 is TGTGCCTGGAGTTCCCCGTTGGGACAGGGATTC.

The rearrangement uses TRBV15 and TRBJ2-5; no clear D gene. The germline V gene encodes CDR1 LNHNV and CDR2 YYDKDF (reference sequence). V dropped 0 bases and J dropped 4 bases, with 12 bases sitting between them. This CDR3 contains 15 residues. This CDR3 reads CATSRDPRASETQYF. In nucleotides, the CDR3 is TGTGCCACCAGCAGAGACCCCCGGGCATCAGAGACCCAGTACTTC.

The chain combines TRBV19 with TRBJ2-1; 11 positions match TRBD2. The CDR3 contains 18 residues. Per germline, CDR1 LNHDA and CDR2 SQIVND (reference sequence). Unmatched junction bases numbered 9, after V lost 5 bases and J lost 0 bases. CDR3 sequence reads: CASSVKGLAVSSYNEQFF. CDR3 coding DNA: TGTGCCAGTAGTGTCAAGGGACTAGCGGTTAGCTCCTACAATGAGCAGTTCTTC.

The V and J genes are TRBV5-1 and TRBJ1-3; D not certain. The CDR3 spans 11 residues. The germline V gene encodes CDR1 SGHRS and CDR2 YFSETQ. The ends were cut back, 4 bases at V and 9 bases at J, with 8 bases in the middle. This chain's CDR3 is CASSEGSTIYF. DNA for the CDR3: TGCGCCAGCAGCGAAGGGAGCACCATATATTTT.

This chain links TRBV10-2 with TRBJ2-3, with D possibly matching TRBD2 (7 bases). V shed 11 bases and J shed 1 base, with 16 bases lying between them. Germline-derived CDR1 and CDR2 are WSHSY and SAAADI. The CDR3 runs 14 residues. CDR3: CACEGGPRTDTQYF. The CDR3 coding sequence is TGCGCCTGCGAGGGGGGGCCGCGCACAGATACGCAGTATTTT.